One sample yielded the 11 T cell receptor beta chains listed below, sequenced in a study of T-cell reconstitution after alpha-beta-depleted transplantation in children. Unique molecular identifiers were incorporated when the TCRbeta library was constructed. TCRdb independently ran MiXCR on the PCR reads; one entry per CDR3 protein. The table lists 330,000 or so distinct CDR3 sequences, 10% of them singletons. Sequencing was performed on PBMCs from the stem cell graft donor, taken from the stem cell graft. The receptors stem from a human donor who donated a stem cell graft to a child with acute lymphoblastic leukemia.

This clonotype appeared a few times. The chain links TRBV20-1 to TRBJ1-5, with 12 nucleotides matching TRBD1. Germline CDR1 DFQATT, CDR2 SNEGSKA (reference sequence). With 4 bases clipped from V and 0 bases from J, the junction kept 7 bases outside the gene matches. CDR3 length: 17 residues. The CDR3 nucleotides are TGCAGTGCTAAGTTGGGACAGGGGGCTTTTAGCAATCAGCCCCAGCATTTT. Protein product: CSAKLGQGAFSNQPQHF.

As DNA, the CDR3 is TGTGCCAGCAGTTTGAGGGGGACCTATGGCTACACCTTC. It specifies CASSLRGTYGYTF. The chain recombines TRBV27 with TRBJ1-2, with a tentative D call TRBD1 (6 bases). Germline values: CDR1 MNHEY, CDR2 SMNVEV (reference sequence). V lost 3 bases to trimming and J lost 4 bases, with 9 bases between them. The CDR3 is 13 amino acids.

Details on this clonotype: The junction departs from the called germline gene at one end, perhaps through a read error. This chain links TRBV5-4 with TRBJ2-1; 9 bases map to TRBD1. The CDR3 has 16 residues. CDR1 and CDR2 from the germline V gene are SGHNT and YYREEE (reference sequence). The CDR3 loop reads CASSYEGQGNYDEQFF. The CDR3 DNA reads TGTGCCAGCAGCTACGAGGGACAGGGTAACTACGATGAGCAGTTCTTC.

A few counts support this clonotype. The chain recombines TRBV10-3 with TRBJ2-7; 7 bases are shared with TRBD2. This CDR3 has 15 residues. Germline-derived CDR1 and CDR2 are ENHRY and SYGVKD. After removal of 8 bases from V and 2 bases from J, the junction contained 12 bases not matched to a gene. In DNA form, the CDR3 reads TGTGCCATCGGCTCCGGGGGACTACCTACCTACGAGCAGTACTTC. Translated: CAIGSGGLPTYEQYF.

This clonotype was seen more than once but under ten times. The V call is TRBV7-8, the J call TRBJ2-7; the D gene is possibly TRBD2 (6 bases). The V gene lost 5 bases and the J gene lost 3 bases, with 20 bases spanning the gap. Per the germline V gene, CDR1 is SGHVS and CDR2 is FQNEAQ. The CDR3 runs 16 residues. The CDR3 sequence: CASSPYRIGGNYEQYF. CDR3 in DNA: TGTGCCAGCAGCCCGTACCGCATTGGCGGGAACTACGAGCAGTACTTC.

This clonotype has ten or more counts. The V call is TRBV12-3 or TRBV12-4, the J call TRBJ2-1, with TRBD2 identical over 11 bases. With V trimmed by 3 bases and J by 9 bases, 7 bases remained unmatched. The CDR3 extends over 15 amino acids. The CDR3 here is CASSFDSGRAREQFF. The CDR3 nucleotides read TGTGCCAGCAGTTTCGATAGCGGGAGGGCCCGTGAGCAGTTCTTC.

The chain is built from TRBV7-2 and TRBJ2-3; 9 positions match TRBD2. CDR3 length equals 15 residues. Germline CDR1 is SGHTA and CDR2 is FQGNSA. Trimming at V came to 3 bases and at J to 4 bases, leaving 5 bases not matched to a gene. CDR3: CASSFGLAGSDTQYF. The CDR3 DNA reads TGTGCCAGCAGCTTCGGTCTAGCGGGGTCAGATACGCAGTATTTT.

Written as DNA, the CDR3 is TGCGCCAGCAGCCCACGACGCCCCCAAAGGAGAACTGAAGCTTTCTTT. Translation gives CASSPRRPQRRTEAFF. This rearrangement joins TRBV5-1 to TRBJ1-1; D is undetermined. V lost 4 bases, J lost 5 bases, and 21 bases lay in between. CDR3 length: 16 residues. Germline values: CDR1 SGHRS, CDR2 YFSETQ.

This clonotype was seen only a few times. The chain is built from TRBV5-1 and TRBJ1-1; D is possibly TRBD1 (5 bases). The CDR3 is 13 amino acids. The V gene lost 2 bases and the J gene lost 4 bases, with 9 bases spanning the gap. Germline V gene lookup returns CDR1 SGHRS and CDR2 YFSETQ. This CDR3 is CASSFRAGTEAFF. The CDR3 DNA is TGCGCCAGCAGCTTCAGGGCCGGCACTGAAGCTTTCTTT.

This clonotype was seen only a few times. This chain links TRBV4-2 with TRBJ2-5; 13 bases map to TRBD2. CDR1 and CDR2 from the germline V gene are LGHNA and YNFKEQ. The CDR3 is made up of 18 amino acids. Trimming removed 1 base from V and 5 bases from J; junction bases left unmatched: 10. Here the CDR3 reads CASSQGTETSGRRETQYF. The CDR3 DNA follows: TGTGCCAGCAGCCAAGGAACCGAGACTAGCGGGAGGCGCGAGACCCAGTACTTC.

This sequence joins TRBV20-1 and TRBJ1-2; no clear D. CDR3 length: 12 residues. In germline, CDR1 is DFQATT, CDR2 SNEGSKA (reference sequence). The V gene lost 6 bases and the J gene lost 2 bases, with 10 bases spanning the gap. CDR3 bases: TGCAGTGCAAAGACGGGGAACTATGGCTACACCTTC. Translation: CSAKTGNYGYTF.